The clone carrying this T cell receptor (beta chain) was recorded many times. Germline-derived CDR1 and CDR2 are SGHRS and YFSETQ. Trimming pared 4 bases from V and 0 bases from J, leaving 9 bases between. The CDR3 extends over 14 amino acids. The time point is: sample taken at primary tumor resection. TCRs were sequenced from unsorted whole RNA of tumor, nontumor lung or PBMC. This sample is drawn from a study of spatial heterogeneity in lung cancer. Study details: The mean occurrence of each unique TCR and UMI combination in raw reads exceeded ten.

Carried by each TCR cDNA molecule was a unique molecular identifier. TCRdb analysed the 5' RACE reads with MiXCR anew, one entry per CDR3 protein. The data show more than 35,000 distinct CDR3 sequences, approximately 5.6% seen once. This material consisted of PBMCs, taken at surgery. The chain has TRBV5-1 and TRBJ2-3, with D possibly being TRBD2 (5 bases). This sequence was found in a female donor with early-stage non-small cell lung cancer. The CDR3 DNA reads TGCGCCAGCAGCCTAGCCTCTAGCACAGATACGCAGTATTTT. This encodes CASSLASSTDTQYF.